This T cell receptor beta chain was documented in a study of shared T cell receptors in the human thymus. The method was immunoSEQ multiplex PCR; TCRdb's version includes in-frame clones alone and lacks a portion of them. The table records hundreds of thousands of clones, 80% to 90% of them present only once. Trimming stripped 1 base from V and 2 bases from J, with 12 bases between. CDR1 and CDR2 from the germline V gene are MDHEN and SYDVKM. CDR3 length equals 17 residues. This sample was also put to use in a study of human thymus T cells. From that second work: Congenital heart defects were the reason for the corrective surgery that the donors, healthy Finnish infants, were having.

Sequencing was carried out using thymocytes. This sequence originates from a boy in the first two years of life with a congenital heart defect. The J gene is TRBJ1-6, the V gene TRBV28; D unresolved. The CDR3 here is CASSLSPYSTYNSPLHF. Written as DNA, the CDR3 is TGTGCCAGCAGTTTATCGCCTTACAGTACCTATAATTCACCCCTCCACTTT.